These 26 T cell receptor beta chains share one sample of origin, sequenced in a study of CD8+ T cells in alopecia areata. cDNA reverse transcribed from extracted RNA served as the sequencing template. Data came from immunoSEQ multiplex PCR; TCRdb stores just in-frame clones and leaves some out. The sample contains around 13,000 clones, 68% of which appear only once. The sample's treatment: oral pan-JAK inhibitor, 5-10 mg twice daily. Patients with alopecia areata provided lesional scalp punch biopsies as well as peripheral blood. The sequences come from skin, collected at week 4, from a patient treated with tofacitinib. These receptor sequences come from a human donor with alopecia areata.

The chain joins TRBV11-3 to TRBJ2-3; 11 positions match TRBD2. V dropped 4 bases and J dropped 0; count of bases not matched to a gene: 0. Germline V gene data show CDR1 as SGHNT and CDR2 as YENEEA. The CDR3 runs 15 residues. The CDR3 protein is CASSWTSGSTDTQYF. The CDR3 coding sequence is TGTGCCAGCAGCTGGACTAGCGGGAGCACAGATACGCAGTATTTT. Full variable domain (remainder filled in from reference TRBV11-3 and TRBJ2-3): EAGVVQSPRYKIIEKKQPVAFWCNPISGHNTLYWYLQNLGQGPELLIRYENEEAVDDSQLPKDRFSAERLKGVDSTLKIQPAELGDSAVYLCASSWTSGSTDTQYFGPGTRLTVL.

V and J are TRBV7-9 and TRBJ2-5; D may be TRBD2 (5 bases). Germline V lookup: CDR1 SEHNR, CDR2 FQNEAQ (reference sequence). V lost 0 bases to trimming and J lost 5 bases, with 13 bases between them. This CDR3 is 15 amino acids long. The CDR3, as DNA: TGTGCCAGCAGCTTAGCGCTTGGACTCGGGGAGACCCAGTACTTC. This encodes CASSLALGLGETQYF.

V and J are TRBV5-6 and TRBJ2-1; D ambiguous. Germline V gene data show CDR1 as SGHDT and CDR2 as YYEEEE. The CDR3 is 13 amino acids. The V gene lost 0 bases and the J gene lost 3 bases, with 4 bases spanning the gap. CDR3 nucleotides: TGTGCCAGCAGCTTGGGCATCTACAATGAGCAGTTCTTC. This codes for CASSLGIYNEQFF.

The chain carries TRBV27 and TRBJ1-2; D gene ambiguous. The CDR3 extends over 12 amino acids. Germline CDR1 reads MNHEY; CDR2 reads SMNVEV (reference sequence). Trimming removed 6 bases at V and 1 base at J, with 6 bases between. CDR3 in amino acids: CASSRYNYGYTF. The CDR3 DNA is TGTGCCAGCAGCCGCTATAACTATGGCTACACCTTC.

This clone occurred a few times. V usage is TRBV5-4 and J usage is TRBJ2-7; TRBD2 aligns across 7 bases. Trimming took 3 bases from V and 0 from J; bases not matched to a gene: 3. The CDR3 sequence is 14 residues long. Looked up from germline, CDR1 is SGHNT and CDR2 is YYREEE (reference sequence). In DNA, the CDR3 is TGTGCCAGCAGCTACGGGGACTACTCCTACGAGCAGTACTTC. This gives the protein CASSYGDYSYEQYF.

This clone was counted a few times. The chain couples TRBV6-1 to TRBJ2-1, with 7 bases fitting TRBD1. The CDR3 contains 16 residues. CDR1 and CDR2 (germline): MNHNS, SASEGT. Unmatched junction bases numbered 9, after V lost 6 bases and J lost 1 base. Written as DNA, the CDR3 is TGTGCCAGCAGCGAAAGAGGGACAGTTTCCTACAATGAGCAGTTCTTC. This codes for CASSERGTVSYNEQFF.

The rearrangement joins TRBV18 to TRBJ1-2; the match to TRBD1 covers 9 bases. In germline, CDR1 is KGHSH, CDR2 LQKENI. With V trimmed by 5 bases and J by 3 bases, 4 bases remained unmatched. The CDR3 length is 14 residues. CDR3 in DNA: TGTGCCAGCTCAAAAACAGGGGGCGACTATGGCTACACCTTC. Protein sequence: CASSKTGGDYGYTF.

V and J are TRBV5-8 and TRBJ1-1, with 8 bases that match TRBD1. The length of the CDR3 is 14 residues. The V gene end was trimmed by 5 bases and the J gene end by 7 bases; junction bases not matched to a gene: 10. In germline, CDR1 is SGHTS, CDR2 YDEGEE. CDR3 DNA sequence: TGTGCCAGCAGAGAACAGGGGGTAGCGGGTGAAGCTTTCTTT. Protein sequence: CASREQGVAGEAFF.

V is TRBV11-2 and J is TRBJ2-6; the D is unclear. Per germline, CDR1 SGHAT and CDR2 FQNNGV. The CDR3 covers 19 residues. Trimming cost V 1 base and J 2 bases, with 18 bases left between them. CDR3 protein: CASSLGLGSMGTGANVLTF. CDR3 nucleotides: TGTGCCAGCAGCTTAGGTTTAGGATCGATGGGGACTGGGGCCAACGTCCTGACTTTC.

V is TRBV6-4 and J is TRBJ2-5; 7 bases align to TRBD2. Germline loops: CDR1 MRHNA, CDR2 SNTAGT. With 4 bases clipped from V and 1 base from J, the junction kept 6 bases outside the gene matches. The CDR3 loop spans 15 amino acids. As DNA, the CDR3 is TGTGCCAGCAGTGCCGAACCTAGCGGCCAAGAGACCCAGTACTTC. This sequence encodes CASSAEPSGQETQYF.

J is TRBJ1-1 and V is TRBV19, with a possible D match to TRBD1 (5 bases). V was trimmed by 6 bases and J by 6 bases, leaving 20 bases between them. The CDR3 extends over 15 amino acids. The germline V gene encodes CDR1 LNHDA and CDR2 SQIVND (reference sequence). The CDR3 DNA reads TGTGCCAGTAGCAGAGACAGAAGGGGCTGGGCTGAAGCTTTCTTT. It yields the protein CASSRDRRGWAEAFF.

V gene TRBV11-3 combines with J gene TRBJ2-4, with TRBD2 as a possible D gene (5 bases). The germline V gene encodes CDR1 SGHNT and CDR2 YENEEA. V was shortened by 2 bases and J by 9 bases, with 11 bases between the two germline ends. The CDR3 sequence is 13 residues long. The CDR3 sequence: CASSLTRSRIQYF. The CDR3, as DNA: TGTGCCAGCAGCTTAACTAGGTCCCGCATTCAGTACTTC.

Of note for this clone: One end of the junction fails to match germline, which may point to a read error. The chain couples TRBV4-3 to TRBJ1-1, with a weak D call TRBD1 (6 bases). In germline, CDR1 is LGHNA, CDR2 YSLEER. This CDR3 spans 17 amino acids. The CDR3 nucleotides read TGCGCCGGCAGCCCCCCCATACTATTAGGGGGACCGCCAAAGCCTTTCTTT. Amino acids: CAGSPPILLGGPPKPFF.

The chain employs TRBV4-1 and TRBJ2-3, with TRBD2 matching over 13 bases. Germline V gives CDR1 MGHRA, CDR2 YSYEKL. The CDR3 is 17 residues long. V dropped 3 bases and J dropped 1; count of bases not matched to a gene: 4. CDR3 coding DNA: TGCGCCAGCAGCCAGGACGGACTAGCGGGAGGCACAGATACGCAGTATTTT. This codes for CASSQDGLAGGTDTQYF.

This clone turned up a few times. This chain uses TRBV30 with TRBJ2-4, with TRBD2 matching over 9 bases. V gave up 0 bases and J gave up 13 bases; unmatched junction bases: 7. This CDR3 has 13 amino acids. The germline V gene has CDR1 GTSNPN and CDR2 SVGIG (reference sequence). CDR3 in amino acids: CAWSVLGGGAQYF. The CDR3 nucleotides read TGTGCCTGGAGTGTACTGGGCGGGGGGGCCCAGTACTTC.

The chain employs TRBV4-3 and TRBJ2-4, with D unclear. The CDR3 is 15 amino acids. The germline V and J ends were trimmed by 5 bases and 2 bases, with 13 bases remaining between them. The germline gives CDR1 LGHNA, CDR2 YSLEER. CDR3 in amino acids: CASSSYWLTKNIQYF. DNA of the CDR3: TGCGCCAGCAGCTCCTATTGGTTGACCAAAAACATTCAGTACTTC.

The chain is built from TRBV6-6 and TRBJ1-1; no firm D call. This CDR3 spans 12 amino acids. V lost 7 bases, J lost 7 bases, and 13 bases lay in between. The V gene's germline CDR1 is MNHNY and CDR2 SVGAGI (reference sequence). CDR3 in DNA: TGTGCCAGCAAAGGCTCTCGGGTTGAAGCTTTCTTT. Amino acids: CASKGSRVEAFF.

J is TRBJ2-3 and V is TRBV18; 9 bases match TRBD2. CDR1 and CDR2 (germline): KGHSH, LQKENI. Trimming took 4 bases from V and 6 from J; bases not matched to a gene: 11. The CDR3 has 16 amino acids. For the CDR3, the DNA is TGTGCCAGCTCACGCAACTTAGCGGGAGATGGTGATACGCAGTATTTT. Amino acids: CASSRNLAGDGDTQYF. The complete variable domain, with remaining parts taken from reference TRBV18 and TRBJ2-3, reads NAGVMQNPRHLVRRRGQEARLRCSPMKGHSHVYWYRQLPEEGLKFMVYLQKENIIDESGMPKERFSAEFPKEGPSILRIQQVVRGDSAAYFCASSRNLAGDGDTQYFGPGTRLTVL.

The J gene is TRBJ1-2, the V gene TRBV9; D possibly corresponds to TRBD1 (6 bases). Deletions cut 3 bases from V and 3 bases from J, with 18 bases between. Looked up from germline, CDR1 is SGDLS and CDR2 is YYNGEE. This CDR3 is 16 amino acids long. The CDR3 loop reads CASSGEALGGYYGYTF. CDR3 nucleotide sequence: TGTGCCAGCAGCGGAGAGGCCCTAGGGGGGTACTATGGCTACACCTTC. Supplemented by reference TRBV9 and TRBJ1-2, the full variable domain reads DSGVTQTPKHLITATGQRVTLRCSPRSGDLSVYWYQQSLDQGLQFLIQYYNGEERAKGNILERFSAQQFPDLHSELNLSSLELGDSALYFCASSGEALGGYYGYTFGSGTRLTVV.

This sequence joins TRBV6-4 and TRBJ2-2; D is unclear. The CDR3 totals 14 residues. From germline, CDR1 is MRHNA and CDR2 SNTAGT. With 5 bases removed from V and 1 base from J, the gap between germline ends came to 8 bases. The CDR3 protein is CASSSDWNTGELFF. CDR3 nucleotides: TGTGCCAGCAGTTCCGACTGGAACACCGGGGAGCTGTTTTTT.

This chain links TRBV2 with TRBJ2-3, with 16 bases identical to TRBD2. CDR1 and CDR2 from the germline V gene are SNHLY and FYNNEI. The junction had 4 bases not matched to a gene; V was cut back by 6 bases and J by 4 bases. CDR3 length: 16 amino acids. CDR3 region: CASSAGTSGGADTQYF. As DNA, the CDR3 is TGTGCCAGCAGCGCCGGGACTAGCGGGGGGGCAGATACGCAGTATTTT. Complete variable domain (other parts from reference TRBV2 and TRBJ2-3): EPEVTQTPSHQVTQMGQEVILRCVPISNHLYFYWYRQILGQKVEFLVSFYNNEISEKSEIFDDQFSVERPDGSNFTLKIRSTKLEDSAMYFCASSAGTSGGADTQYFGPGTRLTVL.

This clone was seen a few times. This sequence joins TRBV6-5 and TRBJ1-2; 7 bases agree with TRBD1. The J segment lost 5 bases and the V segment lost 6 bases, leaving 6 bases of the junction unmatched. Germline V gene lookup returns CDR1 MNHEY and CDR2 SVGAGI. The CDR3 covers 13 residues. The CDR3 nucleotides are TGTGCCAGCAGCCCGGGACAGACGTATGGCTACACCTTC. It codes for CASSPGQTYGYTF.

This chain uses TRBV7-9 with TRBJ1-1, with D hard to call. V lost 0 bases to trimming and J lost 8 bases, with 13 bases between them. The CDR3 has 14 residues. CDR1 is SEHNR and CDR2 is FQNEAQ in the germline V gene (reference sequence). The CDR3 DNA follows: TGTGCCAGCAGCTTAGCGATGGTGGGGTGGGAAGCTTTCTTT. This gives the protein CASSLAMVGWEAFF.

The table lists this clone with a few counts. The chain links TRBV6-1 to TRBJ2-3, with D perhaps assigned TRBD1 or TRBD2 (5 bases each). V was clipped by 2 bases and J by 2 bases, with 14 bases between them. CDR3 length equals 16 residues. Germline V gene sequence: CDR1 MNHNS, CDR2 SASEGT. The CDR3 region is CASSESPGPHTDTQYF. The DNA of the CDR3 is TGTGCCAGCAGTGAAAGCCCGGGACCGCACACAGATACGCAGTATTTT.

The chain is built from TRBV19 and TRBJ1-5; a weak D match, TRBD1 (5 bases). The V and J ends lost 7 bases and 5 bases respectively, with 15 bases between them. The CDR3 is made up of 14 amino acids. Germline V gene lookup returns CDR1 LNHDA and CDR2 SQIVND (reference sequence). CDR3 residues: CASKAPGLDQPQHF. CDR3 coding DNA: TGTGCCAGTAAGGCCCCAGGGTTGGATCAGCCCCAGCATTTT.

The V call is TRBV6-6, the J call TRBJ1-2; D is unclear. The CDR3 loop spans 12 amino acids. Trimming took off 5 bases at V and 8 bases at J, with 12 bases between the two ends. Germline assignment: CDR1 MNHNY and CDR2 SVGAGI (reference sequence). In DNA form, the CDR3 reads TGTGCCAGCAGTGACTACCGGTGGGGCTACACCTTC. Translating it yields CASSDYRWGYTF.